Listed here are 8 T cell receptor beta chains from one sample, sequenced in a study of blood T cell repertoires in COVID-19. Sequenced by immunoSEQ multiplex PCR; TCRdb stores in-frame clones only, minus some. This sample has 250,000 or so clones, with about 89% found just once. The material sequenced was PBMCs or T cells enriched from blood (not recorded which). Every receptor here comes from a man aged 40-50 years who had recovered from COVID-19.

This clone came up once. The V gene is TRBV5-4, the J gene TRBJ2-7, with D possibly being TRBD1 (6 bases). The CDR3 is 15 residues long. The germline CDR1 and CDR2 sequences are SGHNT and YYREEE (reference sequence). V lost 4 bases and J lost 3, with 17 bases in between. CDR3 sequence reads: CASSNKGQGIYEQYF. DNA of the CDR3: TGTGCCAGCAGCAATAAAGGCCAGGGGATCTACGAGCAGTACTTC.

The chain carries TRBV3-1 (or the pseudogene TRBV3-2) and TRBJ1-2; D not resolved. The CDR3 is 12 amino acids. The germline V gene encodes CDR1 LGHDT and CDR2 YNNKEL (reference sequence). Trimming cost V 1 base and J 3 bases, with 3 bases left between them. CDR3 in amino acids: CASSQADYGYTF. DNA of the CDR3: TGTGCCAGCAGCCAAGCGGACTATGGCTACACCTTC.

The chain carries TRBV30 and TRBJ2-1, with D possibly matching TRBD1 (5 bases). CDR1 GTSNPN and CDR2 SVGIG come from the germline V gene (reference sequence). The CDR3 is 13 amino acids. Trimming removed 2 bases at V and 7 bases at J, with 12 bases between. CDR3 sequence reads: CAWSPMGHNEQFF. The CDR3, as DNA: TGTGCCTGGAGTCCGATGGGGCATAATGAGCAGTTCTTC.

The CDR3 DNA reads as TGTGCCAGCAGTCCAATAGGACTAGCGGGACGGGGTGAGCAGTTCTTC. This translates into CASSPIGLAGRGEQFF. The genes are TRBV7-3 and TRBJ2-1; 12 bases fit TRBD2. This CDR3 has 16 amino acids. CDR1 and CDR2 (germline): SGHTA, FQGTGA. With V trimmed by 6 bases and J by 9 bases, 12 bases remained unmatched.

This clone was detected only a few times. This chain connects TRBV5-8 to TRBJ2-7, with TRBD1 matching 9 bases. The junction had 5 bases not matched to a gene; V was cut back by 0 bases and J by 1 base. This CDR3 comprises 16 residues. CDR1 is SGHTS and CDR2 is YDEGEE in the germline V gene. The DNA of the CDR3 is TGTGCCAGCAGCTTGGAGGGACAGGGTGGGTCCTACGAGCAGTACTTC. It codes for CASSLEGQGGSYEQYF.

The DNA of the CDR3 is TGTGCCAGCAGCCAGGGACAGGGGATTTCCTACGAGCAGTACTTC. Encoded protein: CASSQGQGISYEQYF. This chain connects TRBV7-9 to TRBJ2-7, with 10 bases matching TRBD1. This CDR3 is built from 15 residues. CDR1 is SEHNR, CDR2 FQNEAQ, per germline (reference sequence). V dropped 5 bases and J dropped 1; count of bases not matched to a gene: 5.

V is TRBV2 and J is TRBJ2-2; D might be TRBD1 (5 bases). This CDR3 is built from 14 residues. The germline CDR1 and CDR2 sequences are SNHLY and FYNNEI. The V end was cut by 2 bases, the J end by 4 bases, with 8 bases between. The CDR3 here is CASSELTVTGELFF. In DNA form, the CDR3 reads TGTGCCAGCAGTGAACTGACAGTCACCGGGGAGCTGTTTTTT.

V usage is TRBV7-8 and J usage is TRBJ2-2; D unclear. Germline CDR1 SGHVS, CDR2 FQNEAQ. V was trimmed by 2 bases and J by 5 bases, leaving 3 bases between them. This CDR3 contains 12 residues. CDR3 in amino acids: CASSLRTGELFF. DNA for the CDR3: TGTGCCAGCAGCTTACGTACCGGGGAGCTGTTTTTT.